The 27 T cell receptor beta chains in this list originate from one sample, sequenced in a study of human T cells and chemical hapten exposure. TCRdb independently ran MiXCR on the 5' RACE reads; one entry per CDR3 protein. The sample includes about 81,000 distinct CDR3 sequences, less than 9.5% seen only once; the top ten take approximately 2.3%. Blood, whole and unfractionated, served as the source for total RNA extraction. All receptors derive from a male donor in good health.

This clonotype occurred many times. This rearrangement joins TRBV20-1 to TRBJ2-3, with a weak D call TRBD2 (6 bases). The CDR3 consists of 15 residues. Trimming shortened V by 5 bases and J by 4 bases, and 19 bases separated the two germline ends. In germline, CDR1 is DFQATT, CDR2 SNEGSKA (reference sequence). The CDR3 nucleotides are TGCAGTGCTCCCAACATTCCCCCGGGAGCAGATACGCAGTATTTT. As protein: CSAPNIPPGADTQYF.

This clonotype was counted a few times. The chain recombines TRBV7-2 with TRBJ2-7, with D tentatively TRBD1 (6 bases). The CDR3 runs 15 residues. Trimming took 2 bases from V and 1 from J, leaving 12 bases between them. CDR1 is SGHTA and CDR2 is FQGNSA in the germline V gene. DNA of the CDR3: TGTGCCAGCAGCTTAACAGGGAAGCAATCCTACGAGCAGTACTTC. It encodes CASSLTGKQSYEQYF.

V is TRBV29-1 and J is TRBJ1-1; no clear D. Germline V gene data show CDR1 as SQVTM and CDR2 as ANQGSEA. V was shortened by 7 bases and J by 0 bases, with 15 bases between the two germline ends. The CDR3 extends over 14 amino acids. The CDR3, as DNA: TGCAGCGGCCGTCCGGCCGGGGTGAACACTGAAGCTTTCTTT. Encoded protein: CSGRPAGVNTEAFF.

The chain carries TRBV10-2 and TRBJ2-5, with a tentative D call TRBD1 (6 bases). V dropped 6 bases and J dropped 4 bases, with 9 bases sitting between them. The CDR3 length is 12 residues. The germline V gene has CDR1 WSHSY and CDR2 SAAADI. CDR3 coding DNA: TGCGCCAGCAGGGGCAGGGGAGAGACCCAGTACTTC. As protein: CASRGRGETQYF.

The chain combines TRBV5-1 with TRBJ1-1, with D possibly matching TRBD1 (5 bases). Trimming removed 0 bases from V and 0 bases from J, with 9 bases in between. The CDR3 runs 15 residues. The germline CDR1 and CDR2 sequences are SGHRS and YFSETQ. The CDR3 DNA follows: TGCGCCAGCAGCTTGGGACAGATGATGAACACTGAAGCTTTCTTT. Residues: CASSLGQMMNTEAFF.

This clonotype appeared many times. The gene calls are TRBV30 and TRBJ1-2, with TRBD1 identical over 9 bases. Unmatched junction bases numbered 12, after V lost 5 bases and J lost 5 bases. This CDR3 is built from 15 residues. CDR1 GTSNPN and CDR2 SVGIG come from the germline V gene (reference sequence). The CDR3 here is CAWGNTGTGYYGYTF. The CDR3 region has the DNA TGTGCCTGGGGGAACACCGGGACAGGGTATTATGGCTACACCTTC.

The DNA of the CDR3 is TGCAGCGTTGATAACCAGGGGCTGGCAGATACGCAGTATTTT. It yields the protein CSVDNQGLADTQYF. The rearrangement links TRBV29-1 to TRBJ2-3; tentatively, D is TRBD1 (6 bases). CDR1 is SQVTM, CDR2 ANQGSEA, per germline. Between the trimmed V and J ends, which lost 3 bases and 4 bases, there was a span of 14 bases. The CDR3 is 14 amino acids.

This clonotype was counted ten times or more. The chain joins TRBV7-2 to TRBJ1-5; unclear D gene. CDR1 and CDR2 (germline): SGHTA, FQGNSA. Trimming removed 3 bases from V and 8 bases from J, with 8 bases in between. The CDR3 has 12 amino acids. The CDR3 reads CASSLFGKPQHF. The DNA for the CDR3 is TGTGCCAGCAGCTTGTTCGGGAAGCCCCAGCATTTT.

CDR3 sequence: CASRDHAGNGYTF. The CDR3 DNA reads TGTGCCAGCAGGGATCACGCAGGGAATGGCTACACCTTC. This chain uses TRBV6-2 or TRBV6-3 with TRBJ1-2; maybe TRBD1 (5 bases). The CDR3 loop spans 13 amino acids. CDR1 and CDR2 (germline): MNHEY, SVGEGT. Deletions cut 6 bases from V and 6 bases from J, with 14 bases between.

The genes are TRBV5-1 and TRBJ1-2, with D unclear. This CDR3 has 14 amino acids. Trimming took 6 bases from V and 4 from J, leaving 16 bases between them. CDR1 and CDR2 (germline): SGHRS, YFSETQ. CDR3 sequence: CASKEGSEIYGYTF. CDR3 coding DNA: TGCGCCAGCAAGGAGGGCTCAGAGATCTATGGCTACACCTTC.

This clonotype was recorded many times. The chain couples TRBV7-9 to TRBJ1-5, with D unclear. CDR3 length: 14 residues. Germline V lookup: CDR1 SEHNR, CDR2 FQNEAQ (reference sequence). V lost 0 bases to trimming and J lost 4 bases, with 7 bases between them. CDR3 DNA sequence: TGTGCCAGCAGCTTAGCGAAGCAAAATCAGCCCCAGCATTTT. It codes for CASSLAKQNQPQHF.

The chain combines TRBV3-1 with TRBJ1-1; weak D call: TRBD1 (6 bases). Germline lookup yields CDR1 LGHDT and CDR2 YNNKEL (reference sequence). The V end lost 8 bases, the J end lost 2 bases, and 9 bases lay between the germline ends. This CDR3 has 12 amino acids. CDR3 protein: CASVDSNTEAFF. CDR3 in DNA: TGTGCCAGCGTGGACAGTAACACTGAAGCTTTCTTT. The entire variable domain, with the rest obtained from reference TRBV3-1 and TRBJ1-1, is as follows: DTAVSQTPKYLVTQMGNDKSIKCEQNLGHDTMYWYKQDSKKFLKIMFSYNNKELIINETVPNRFSPKSPDKAHLNLHINSLELGDSAVYFCASVDSNTEAFFGQGTRLTVV.

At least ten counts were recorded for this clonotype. CDR3 sequence (DNA): TGCAGTGCCGACGAGGGGCGGAACACTGAAGCTTTCTTT. Amino acid sequence: CSADEGRNTEAFF. V and J are TRBV20-1 and TRBJ1-1; maybe TRBD1 (5 bases). Trimming took off 6 bases at V and 1 base at J, with 12 bases between the two ends. The CDR3 runs 13 residues. CDR1 and CDR2 (germline): DFQATT, SNEGSKA (reference sequence).

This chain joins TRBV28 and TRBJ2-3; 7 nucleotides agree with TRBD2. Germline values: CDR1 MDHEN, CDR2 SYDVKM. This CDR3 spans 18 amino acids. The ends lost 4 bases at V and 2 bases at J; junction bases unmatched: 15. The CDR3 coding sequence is TGTGCCAGCAGTTCGGGGCCCGGGGCTAGCGGTAACACAGATACGCAGTATTTT. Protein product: CASSSGPGASGNTDTQYF.

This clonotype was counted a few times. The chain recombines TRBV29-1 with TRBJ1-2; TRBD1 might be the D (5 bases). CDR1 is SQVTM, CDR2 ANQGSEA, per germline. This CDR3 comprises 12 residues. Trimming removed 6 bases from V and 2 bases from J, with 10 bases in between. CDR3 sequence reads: CSVKQDNYGYTF. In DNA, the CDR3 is TGCAGCGTCAAACAGGACAACTATGGCTACACCTTC.

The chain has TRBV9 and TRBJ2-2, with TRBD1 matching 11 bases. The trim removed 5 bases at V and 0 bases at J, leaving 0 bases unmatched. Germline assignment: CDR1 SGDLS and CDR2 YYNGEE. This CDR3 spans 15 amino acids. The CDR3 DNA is TGTGCCAGCAGGGGACAGGGGGCGAACACCGGGGAGCTGTTTTTT. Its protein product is CASRGQGANTGELFF.

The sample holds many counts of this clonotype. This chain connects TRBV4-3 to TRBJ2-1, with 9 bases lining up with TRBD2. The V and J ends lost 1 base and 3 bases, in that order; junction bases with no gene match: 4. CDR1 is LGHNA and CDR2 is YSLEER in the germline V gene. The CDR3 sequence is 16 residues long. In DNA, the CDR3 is TGCGCCAGCAGCCAAGCGTCTAGCGGGGACTACAATGAGCAGTTCTTC. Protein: CASSQASSGDYNEQFF.

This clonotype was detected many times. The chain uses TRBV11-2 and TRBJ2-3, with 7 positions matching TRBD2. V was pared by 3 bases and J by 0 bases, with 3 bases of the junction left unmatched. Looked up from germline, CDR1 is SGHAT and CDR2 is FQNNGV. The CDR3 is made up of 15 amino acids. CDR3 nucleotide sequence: TGTGCCAGCAGCTTTAGCGGGTCTAGCACAGATACGCAGTATTTT. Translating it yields CASSFSGSSTDTQYF.

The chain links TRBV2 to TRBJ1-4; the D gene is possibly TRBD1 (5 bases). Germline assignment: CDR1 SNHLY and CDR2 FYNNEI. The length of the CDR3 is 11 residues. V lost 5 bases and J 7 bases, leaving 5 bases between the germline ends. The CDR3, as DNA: TGTGCCAGCAGTAGGGGTGAAAAACTGTTTTTT. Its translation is CASSRGEKLFF.

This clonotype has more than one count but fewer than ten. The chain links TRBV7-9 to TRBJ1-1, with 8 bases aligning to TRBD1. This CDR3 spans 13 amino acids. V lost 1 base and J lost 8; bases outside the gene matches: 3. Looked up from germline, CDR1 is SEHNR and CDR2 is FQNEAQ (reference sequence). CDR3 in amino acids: CASSLDQGAEAFF. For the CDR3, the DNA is TGTGCCAGCAGCTTAGATCAGGGGGCAGAAGCTTTCTTT. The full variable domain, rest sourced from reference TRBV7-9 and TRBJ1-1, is DTGVSQNPRHKITKRGQNVTFRCDPISEHNRLYWYRQTLGQGPEFLTYFQNEAQLEKSRLLSDRFSAERPKGSFSTLEIQRTEQGDSAMYLCASSLDQGAEAFFGQGTRLTVV.

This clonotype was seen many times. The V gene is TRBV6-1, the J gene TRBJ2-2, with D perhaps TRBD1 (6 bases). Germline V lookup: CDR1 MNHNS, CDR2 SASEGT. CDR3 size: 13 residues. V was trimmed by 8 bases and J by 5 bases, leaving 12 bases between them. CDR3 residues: CASSDRRTGELFF. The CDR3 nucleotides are TGTGCCAGCTCAGACAGGCGAACCGGGGAGCTGTTTTTT.

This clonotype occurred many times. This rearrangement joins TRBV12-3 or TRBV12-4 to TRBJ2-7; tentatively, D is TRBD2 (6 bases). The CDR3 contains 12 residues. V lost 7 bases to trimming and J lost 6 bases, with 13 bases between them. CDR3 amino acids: CASTGGLGEQYF. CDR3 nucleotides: TGTGCCAGCACCGGGGGTCTGGGCGAGCAGTACTTC.

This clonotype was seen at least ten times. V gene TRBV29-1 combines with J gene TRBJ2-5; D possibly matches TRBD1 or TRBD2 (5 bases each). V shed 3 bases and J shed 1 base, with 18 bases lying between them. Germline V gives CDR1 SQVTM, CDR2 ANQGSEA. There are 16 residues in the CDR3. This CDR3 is CSVDPQRGALQETQYF. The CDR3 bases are TGCAGCGTTGACCCACAGCGAGGGGCCCTCCAAGAGACCCAGTACTTC.

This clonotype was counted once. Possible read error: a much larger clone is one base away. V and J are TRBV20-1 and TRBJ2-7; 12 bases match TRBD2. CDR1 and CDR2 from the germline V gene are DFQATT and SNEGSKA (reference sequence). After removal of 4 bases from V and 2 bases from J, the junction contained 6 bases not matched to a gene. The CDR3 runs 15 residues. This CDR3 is CSAILAGGLTYEQYF. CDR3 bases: TGCAGTGCTATACTAGCGGGGGGCCTTACCTACGAGCAGTACTTC.

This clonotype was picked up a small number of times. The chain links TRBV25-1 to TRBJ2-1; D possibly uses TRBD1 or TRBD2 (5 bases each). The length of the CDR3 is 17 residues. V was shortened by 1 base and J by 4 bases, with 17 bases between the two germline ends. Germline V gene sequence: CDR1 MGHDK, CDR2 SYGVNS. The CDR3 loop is CASSEWVRGAGYNEQFF. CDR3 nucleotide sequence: TGTGCCAGCAGTGAATGGGTTCGAGGGGCGGGTTACAATGAGCAGTTCTTC. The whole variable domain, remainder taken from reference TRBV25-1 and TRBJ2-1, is EADIYQTPRYLVIGTGKKITLECSQTMGHDKMYWYQQDPGMELHLIHYSYGVNSTEKGDLSSESTVSRIRTEHFPLTLESARPSHTSQYLCASSEWVRGAGYNEQFFGPGTRLTVL.

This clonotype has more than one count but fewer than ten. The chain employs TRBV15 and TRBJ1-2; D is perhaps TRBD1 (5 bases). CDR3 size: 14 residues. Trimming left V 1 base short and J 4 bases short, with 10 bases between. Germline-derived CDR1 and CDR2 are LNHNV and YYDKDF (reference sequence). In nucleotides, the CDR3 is TGTGCCACCAGCAGAGGTGGGGGGGTCTATGGCTACACCTTC. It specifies CATSRGGGVYGYTF.

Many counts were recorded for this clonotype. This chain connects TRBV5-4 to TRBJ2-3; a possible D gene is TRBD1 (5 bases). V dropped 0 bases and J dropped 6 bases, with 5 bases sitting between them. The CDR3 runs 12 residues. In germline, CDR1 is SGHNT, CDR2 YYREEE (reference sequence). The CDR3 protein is CASSLDRDTQYF. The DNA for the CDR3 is TGTGCCAGCAGCTTGGACAGGGATACGCAGTATTTT.